One sample yielded the 14 T cell receptor beta chains listed below, sequenced in a study of blood T cell repertoires in COVID-19. Clones were read by immunoSEQ multiplex PCR, and TCRdb kept only the in-frame ones, dropping some. Counted here are under 120,000 clones, 70% to 90% occurring once; the ten biggest clones make up less than 2.5%. The sequenced sample consisted of peripheral blood. These receptor sequences come from a human donor in a cohort sampled during active COVID-19.

This rearrangement joins TRBV6-5 to TRBJ2-2; a weak D match, TRBD1 (5 bases). The CDR3 is 15 amino acids. Trimming took off 5 bases at V and 3 bases at J, with 13 bases between the two ends. Germline loops: CDR1 MNHEY, CDR2 SVGAGI. The CDR3 region is CASSRSGLDTGELFF. The CDR3 nucleotides are TGTGCCAGCAGTCGGTCAGGGTTAGACACCGGGGAGCTGTTTTTT.

The V call is TRBV5-1, the J call TRBJ2-5, with D perhaps matching TRBD2 (6 bases). Between the trimmed V and J ends, which lost 6 bases and 7 bases, there was a span of 16 bases. The CDR3 has 13 residues. Germline-derived CDR1 and CDR2 are SGHRS and YFSETQ. Here the CDR3 DNA reads TGCGCCAGCAATTGGGACTCTTGGGGGACCCAGTACTTC. Amino acid sequence: CASNWDSWGTQYF.

This clone has more than one count but fewer than ten. The J gene is TRBJ1-2, the V gene TRBV7-2, with D perhaps TRBD1 (6 bases). Between the trimmed V and J ends, which lost 2 bases and 4 bases, there was a span of 17 bases. The CDR3 has 16 residues. CDR1 is SGHTA, CDR2 FQGNSA, per germline. DNA of the CDR3: TGTGCCAGCAGCTTAAGCAGAGGGGGAATTGGCTATGGCTACACCTTC. Its translation: CASSLSRGGIGYGYTF.

This sequence joins TRBV27 and TRBJ2-7, with 14 bases identical to TRBD2. V lost 5 bases and J lost 4; bases outside the gene matches: 13. The CDR3 loop spans 18 amino acids. Germline lookup yields CDR1 MNHEY and CDR2 SMNVEV (reference sequence). The CDR3 loop reads CASSHHPSTSGGAYEQYF. CDR3 DNA sequence: TGTGCCAGCAGTCACCACCCTTCGACTAGCGGGGGGGCTTACGAGCAGTACTTC.

V is TRBV7-2 and J is TRBJ2-5; D may be TRBD2 (7 bases). In germline, CDR1 is SGHTA, CDR2 FQGNSA. CDR3 size: 15 residues. Trimming took off 0 bases at V and 4 bases at J, with 12 bases between the two ends. The CDR3 spells CASSLAGGRRETQYF. Written as DNA, the CDR3 is TGTGCCAGCAGCTTAGCGGGGGGGCGGCGAGAGACCCAGTACTTC.

The V and J genes are TRBV27 and TRBJ2-5; 8 nucleotides match TRBD1. The V segment lost 8 bases and the J segment 1 base; nucleotides outside the gene matches: 6. CDR1 and CDR2 from the germline V gene are MNHEY and SMNVEV (reference sequence). The CDR3 runs 14 residues. Here the CDR3 reads CASRNRGFQETQYF. The CDR3 region has the DNA TGTGCCAGCCGGAACAGGGGGTTCCAAGAGACCCAGTACTTC.

The V gene is TRBV4-1, the J gene TRBJ1-1; 7 nucleotides line up with TRBD1. Germline V gene sequence: CDR1 MGHRA, CDR2 YSYEKL. This CDR3 spans 15 amino acids. V shed 2 bases and J 2 bases; nucleotides not matched to a gene: 5. The CDR3 coding sequence is TGCGCCAGCAGCCAACCCGACAGGGCTAACACTGAAGCTTTCTTT. Amino acids: CASSQPDRANTEAFF.

The V call is TRBV7-2, the J call TRBJ2-2, with 9 bases matching TRBD2. The germline CDR1 and CDR2 sequences are SGHTA and FQGNSA. After removal of 3 bases from V and 4 bases from J, the junction contained 9 bases not matched to a gene. This CDR3 is 17 amino acids long. The CDR3 protein is CASSLGLAILTTGELFF. The DNA for the CDR3 is TGTGCCAGCAGCTTGGGACTAGCTATTTTGACCACCGGGGAGCTGTTTTTT.

This clone was recorded once. The chain is built from TRBV19 and TRBJ2-1; a possible D gene is TRBD2 (6 bases). The germline V gene encodes CDR1 LNHDA and CDR2 SQIVND (reference sequence). V was shortened by 3 bases and J by 7 bases, with 16 bases between the two germline ends. This CDR3 is 15 amino acids long. In nucleotides, the CDR3 is TGTGCCAGTAGTATCGGTAGCGGTTCAGGTAATGAGCAGTTCTTC. Translated: CASSIGSGSGNEQFF.

The chain links TRBV10-2 to TRBJ1-3; D call uncertain. The CDR3 is 15 amino acids. From germline, CDR1 is WSHSY and CDR2 SAAADI. V was clipped by 3 bases and J by 0 bases, with 9 bases between them. The CDR3 loop is CASSDPGFSGNTIYF. CDR3 nucleotide sequence: TGCGCCAGCAGTGATCCCGGTTTCTCTGGAAACACCATATATTTT.

This clone was counted a few times. This chain connects TRBV6-5 to TRBJ1-5, with 8 bases lining up with TRBD1. CDR3 length: 15 amino acids. The V gene's germline CDR1 is MNHEY and CDR2 SVGAGI. Trimming cost V 5 bases and J 3 bases; bases outside gene matches: 6. The CDR3 loop is CASSQDRAINQPQHF. In DNA form, the CDR3 reads TGTGCCAGCAGTCAGGACAGGGCCATCAATCAGCCCCAGCATTTT.

The chain couples TRBV28 to TRBJ1-2; unclear D gene. Germline lookup yields CDR1 MDHEN and CDR2 SYDVKM. This CDR3 region has 13 residues. V shed 3 bases and J shed 8 bases, with 13 bases lying between them. CDR3 DNA sequence: TGTGCCAGCAGTTTGAGGAGGAGGCACGGCTACACCTTC. Amino acids: CASSLRRRHGYTF.

In DNA, the CDR3 is TGTGCCAGCTCACCAAATGGTGGGGGGGCCAGCACTGAAGCTTTCTTT. Protein: CASSPNGGGASTEAFF. This rearrangement joins TRBV18 to TRBJ1-1; possibly TRBD1 for D (6 bases). The V and J ends lost 2 bases and 4 bases respectively, with 17 bases between them. The CDR3 runs to 16 residues. Germline V gives CDR1 KGHSH, CDR2 LQKENI.

A single count supports this clone. CDR3 coding DNA: TGTGCCAGCAGCCAGAGACTAGCGGGTGAGGGTTCGCAGTATTTT. It translates to CASSQRLAGEGSQYF. The gene calls are TRBV7-9 and TRBJ2-3, with 10 bases lining up with TRBD2. The J segment lost 10 bases and the V segment lost 5 bases, leaving 12 bases of the junction unmatched. This CDR3 is built from 15 residues. Per germline, CDR1 SEHNR and CDR2 FQNEAQ (reference sequence).